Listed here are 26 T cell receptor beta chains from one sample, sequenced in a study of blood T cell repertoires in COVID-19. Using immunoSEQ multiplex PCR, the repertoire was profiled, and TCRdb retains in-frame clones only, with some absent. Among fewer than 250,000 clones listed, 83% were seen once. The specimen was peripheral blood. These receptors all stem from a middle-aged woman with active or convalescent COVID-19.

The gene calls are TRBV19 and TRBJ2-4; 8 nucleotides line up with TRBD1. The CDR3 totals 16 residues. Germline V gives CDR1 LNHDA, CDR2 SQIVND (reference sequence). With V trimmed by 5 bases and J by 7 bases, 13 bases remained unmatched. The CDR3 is CASSPRDRRGRNIQYF. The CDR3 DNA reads TGTGCCAGTAGTCCGCGGGACAGGAGGGGTAGGAACATTCAGTACTTC.

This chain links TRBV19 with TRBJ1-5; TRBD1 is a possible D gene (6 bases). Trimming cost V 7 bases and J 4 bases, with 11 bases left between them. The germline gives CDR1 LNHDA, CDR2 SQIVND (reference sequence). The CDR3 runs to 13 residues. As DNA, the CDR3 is TGTGCCAGTACGTGGACAGTAAATCAGCCCCAGCATTTT. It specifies CASTWTVNQPQHF.

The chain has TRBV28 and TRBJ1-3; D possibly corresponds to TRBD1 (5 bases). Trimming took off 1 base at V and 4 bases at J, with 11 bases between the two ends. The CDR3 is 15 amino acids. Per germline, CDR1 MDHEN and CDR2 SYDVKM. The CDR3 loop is CASSLYGTVGNTIYF. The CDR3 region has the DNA TGTGCCAGCAGTTTATACGGGACTGTCGGAAACACCATATATTTT.

CDR3 amino acids: CASSTYSNQPQHF. CDR3 in DNA: TGTGCCAGCAGCACTTATAGCAATCAGCCCCAGCATTTT. This chain links TRBV12-3 or TRBV12-4 with TRBJ1-5; D is unclear. V shed 6 bases and J shed 0 bases, with 6 bases lying between them. The CDR3 spans 13 residues.

CDR3 protein: CASSYSAGHLNTEAFF. The CDR3 DNA sequence: TGTGCCAGCAGTTACTCGGCCGGACACTTAAACACTGAAGCTTTCTTT. J is TRBJ1-1 and V is TRBV6-6; D might be TRBD1 (5 bases). CDR1 is MNHNY, CDR2 SVGAGI, per germline (reference sequence). The V gene lost 0 bases and the J gene lost 2 bases, with 13 bases spanning the gap. The CDR3 runs 16 residues.

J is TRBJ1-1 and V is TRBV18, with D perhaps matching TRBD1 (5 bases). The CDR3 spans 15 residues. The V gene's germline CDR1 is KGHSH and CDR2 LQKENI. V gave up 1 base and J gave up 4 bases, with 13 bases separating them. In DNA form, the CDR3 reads TGTGCCAGCTCACCACTGGACACCCAGGCCACTGAAGCTTTCTTT. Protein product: CASSPLDTQATEAFF.

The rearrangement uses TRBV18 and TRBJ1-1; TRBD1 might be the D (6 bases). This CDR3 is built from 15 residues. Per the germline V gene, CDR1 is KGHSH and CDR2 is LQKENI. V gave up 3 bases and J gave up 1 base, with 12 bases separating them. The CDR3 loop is CASSPSSDRNTEAFF. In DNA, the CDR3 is TGTGCCAGCTCACCCTCCTCGGACAGGAACACTGAAGCTTTCTTT.

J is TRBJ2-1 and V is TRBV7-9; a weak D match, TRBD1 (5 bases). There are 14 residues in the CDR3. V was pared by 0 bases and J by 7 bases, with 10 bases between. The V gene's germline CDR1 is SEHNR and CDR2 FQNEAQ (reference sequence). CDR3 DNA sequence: TGTGCCAGCAGCTTAGCTCTCCAGGGAAATGAGCAGTTCTTC. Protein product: CASSLALQGNEQFF.

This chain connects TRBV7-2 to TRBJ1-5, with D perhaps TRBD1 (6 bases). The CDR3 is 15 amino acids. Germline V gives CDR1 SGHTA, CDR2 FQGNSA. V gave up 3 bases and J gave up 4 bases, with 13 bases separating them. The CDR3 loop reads CASSFRGGGNQPQHF. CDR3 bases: TGTGCCAGCAGCTTTCGAGGGGGGGGTAATCAGCCCCAGCATTTT.

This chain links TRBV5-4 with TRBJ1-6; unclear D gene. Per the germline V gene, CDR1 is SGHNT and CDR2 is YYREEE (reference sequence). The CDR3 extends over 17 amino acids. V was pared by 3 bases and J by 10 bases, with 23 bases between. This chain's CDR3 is CASSSASDGRGGSPLHF. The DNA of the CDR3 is TGTGCCAGCAGCTCCGCTTCGGACGGTCGAGGAGGCTCACCCCTCCACTTT.

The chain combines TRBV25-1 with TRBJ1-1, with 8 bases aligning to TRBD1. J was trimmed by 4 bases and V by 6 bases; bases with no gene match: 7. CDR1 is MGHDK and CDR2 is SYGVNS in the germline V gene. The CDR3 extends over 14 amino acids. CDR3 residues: CASSAGQVITEAFF. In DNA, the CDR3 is TGTGCCAGCAGCGCGGGACAGGTAATCACTGAAGCTTTCTTT.

CDR3 DNA sequence: TGCAGTGCTAGAGATAAAACCGGGGCTTTCTTT. Amino acids: CSARDKTGAFF. This rearrangement joins TRBV20-1 to TRBJ1-1; D is ambiguous. This CDR3 comprises 11 residues. The ends were cut back, 0 bases at V and 11 bases at J, with 10 bases in the middle. Germline CDR1 reads DFQATT; CDR2 reads SNEGSKA (reference sequence).

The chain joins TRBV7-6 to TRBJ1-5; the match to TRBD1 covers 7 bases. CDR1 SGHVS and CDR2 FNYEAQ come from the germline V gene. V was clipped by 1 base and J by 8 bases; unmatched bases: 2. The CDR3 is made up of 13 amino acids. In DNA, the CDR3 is TGTGCCAGCAGCTTAGAAGGGGGCAAGCCCCAGCATTTT. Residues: CASSLEGGKPQHF.

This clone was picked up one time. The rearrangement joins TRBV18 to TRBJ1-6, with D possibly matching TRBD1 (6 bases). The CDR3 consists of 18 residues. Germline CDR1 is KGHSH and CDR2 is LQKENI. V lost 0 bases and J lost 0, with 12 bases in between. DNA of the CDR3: TGTGCCAGCTCACCACCGGGGGGGCTCAGCTCCTATAATTCACCCCTCCACTTT. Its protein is CASSPPGGLSSYNSPLHF.

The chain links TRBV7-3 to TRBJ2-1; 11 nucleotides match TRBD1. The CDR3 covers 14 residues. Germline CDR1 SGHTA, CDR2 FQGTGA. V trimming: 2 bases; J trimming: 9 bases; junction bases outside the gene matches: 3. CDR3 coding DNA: TGTGCCAGCAGCTTAGGGACAGGGGGAGGTGAGCAGTTCTTC. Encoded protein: CASSLGTGGGEQFF.

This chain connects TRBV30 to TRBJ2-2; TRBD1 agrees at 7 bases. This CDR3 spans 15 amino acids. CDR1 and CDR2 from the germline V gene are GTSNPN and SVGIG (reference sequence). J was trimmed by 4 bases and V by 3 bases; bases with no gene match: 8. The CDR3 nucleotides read TGTGCCTGGAGAGCACCCGACAGGGTCACCGGGGAGCTGTTTTTT. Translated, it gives CAWRAPDRVTGELFF.

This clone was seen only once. The CDR3 nucleotides read TGTGCCAGCTCATTTAATGAGGGTATGAACACTGAAGCTTTCTTT. Translation: CASSFNEGMNTEAFF. The rearrangement links TRBV18 to TRBJ1-1; the D is unclear. Trimming took 5 bases from V and 0 from J, leaving 13 bases between them. The CDR3 totals 15 residues. Germline values: CDR1 KGHSH, CDR2 LQKENI.

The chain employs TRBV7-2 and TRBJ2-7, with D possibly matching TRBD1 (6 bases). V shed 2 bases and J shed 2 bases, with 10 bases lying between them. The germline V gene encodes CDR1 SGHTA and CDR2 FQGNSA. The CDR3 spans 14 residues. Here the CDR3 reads CASSLPTGAYEQYF. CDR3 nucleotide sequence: TGTGCCAGCAGCTTACCGACAGGAGCCTACGAGCAGTACTTC. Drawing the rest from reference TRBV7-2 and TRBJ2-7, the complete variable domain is GAGVSQSPSNKVTEKGKDVELRCDPISGHTALYWYRQSLGQGLEFLIYFQGNSAPDKSGLPSDRFSAERTGGSVSTLTIQRTQQEDSAVYLCASSLPTGAYEQYFGPGTRLTVT.

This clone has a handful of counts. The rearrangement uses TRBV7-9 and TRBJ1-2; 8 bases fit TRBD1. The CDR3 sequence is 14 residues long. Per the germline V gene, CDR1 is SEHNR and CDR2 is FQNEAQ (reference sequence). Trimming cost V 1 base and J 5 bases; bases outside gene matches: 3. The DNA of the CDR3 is TGTGCCAGCAGCTTAGGGGGACAGGAATATGGCTACACCTTC. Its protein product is CASSLGGQEYGYTF.

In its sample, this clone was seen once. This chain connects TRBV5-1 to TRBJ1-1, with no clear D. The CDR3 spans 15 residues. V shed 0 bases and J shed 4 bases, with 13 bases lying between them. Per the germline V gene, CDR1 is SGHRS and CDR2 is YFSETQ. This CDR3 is CASSLAGGIGTEAFF. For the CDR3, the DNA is TGCGCCAGCAGCTTGGCTGGCGGGATTGGCACTGAAGCTTTCTTT.

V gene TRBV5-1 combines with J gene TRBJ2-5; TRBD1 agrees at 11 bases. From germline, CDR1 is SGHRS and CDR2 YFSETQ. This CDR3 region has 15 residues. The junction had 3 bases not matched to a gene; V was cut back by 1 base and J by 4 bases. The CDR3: CASSLTGTGGETQYF. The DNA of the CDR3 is TGCGCCAGCAGCTTGACCGGGACAGGGGGAGAGACCCAGTACTTC.

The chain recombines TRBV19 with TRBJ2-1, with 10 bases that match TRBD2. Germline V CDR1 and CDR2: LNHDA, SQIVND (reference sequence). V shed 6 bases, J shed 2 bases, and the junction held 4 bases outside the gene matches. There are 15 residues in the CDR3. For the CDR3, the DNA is TGTGCCAGTAGGCATACTAGCGGGGCCTACAATGAGCAGTTCTTC. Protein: CASRHTSGAYNEQFF.

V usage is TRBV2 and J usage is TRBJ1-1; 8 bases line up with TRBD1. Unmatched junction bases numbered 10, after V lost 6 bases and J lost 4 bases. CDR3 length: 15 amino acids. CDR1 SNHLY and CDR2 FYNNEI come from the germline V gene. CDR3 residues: CASSQDRVVGTEAFF. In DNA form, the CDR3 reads TGTGCCAGCAGCCAGGACAGGGTGGTGGGCACTGAAGCTTTCTTT.

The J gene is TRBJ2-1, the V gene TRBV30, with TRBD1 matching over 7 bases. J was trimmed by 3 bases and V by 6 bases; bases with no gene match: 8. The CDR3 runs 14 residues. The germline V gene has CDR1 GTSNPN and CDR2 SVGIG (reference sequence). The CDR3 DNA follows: TGTGCCTGCTCCCGGGACAGCAGCTACAATGAGCAGTTCTTC. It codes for CACSRDSSYNEQFF.

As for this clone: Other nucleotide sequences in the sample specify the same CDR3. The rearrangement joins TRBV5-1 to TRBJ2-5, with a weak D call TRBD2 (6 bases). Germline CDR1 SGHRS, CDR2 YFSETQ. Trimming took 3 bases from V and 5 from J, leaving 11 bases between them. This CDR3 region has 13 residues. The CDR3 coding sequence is TGCGCCAGCAGCTCTGGGGGAGGCGAGACCCAGTACTTC. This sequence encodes CASSSGGGETQYF.

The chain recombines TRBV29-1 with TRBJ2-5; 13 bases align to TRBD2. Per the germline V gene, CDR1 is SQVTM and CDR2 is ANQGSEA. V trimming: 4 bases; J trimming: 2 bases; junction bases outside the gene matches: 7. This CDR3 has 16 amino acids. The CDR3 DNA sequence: TGCAGCGTTGGGGGACTAGCGGGGCTGCCTCAAGAGACCCAGTACTTC. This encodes CSVGGLAGLPQETQYF.